The present TCR beta chain was sequenced within a study of CD8+CD57+ T cells in acquired aplastic anemia. The table lists this clonotype with many counts. In germline, CDR1 is LGHDT, CDR2 YNNKEL (reference sequence). The length of the CDR3 is 15 residues. Trimming took 4 bases from V and 3 from J, leaving 13 bases between them. It was genomic DNA that served as the template for profiling TCR beta VDJ and CDR3. TCRdb fed the reads into MiXCR, producing one record per CDR3 protein. The data hold 130,000 or so distinct CDR3 sequences, with 41% observed a single time. Sequencing used sorted CD4+, CD8+, or CD8+CD57+ T cells (not recorded which) from PBMCs. J is TRBJ1-5 and V is TRBV3-1; D call uncertain. The sequence derives from a human donor in good health, serving as a control. The CDR3 bases are TGTGCCAGCAGCCCCTCGCGGAGCGACAATCAGCCCCAGCATTTT. Residues: CASSPSRSDNQPQHF.